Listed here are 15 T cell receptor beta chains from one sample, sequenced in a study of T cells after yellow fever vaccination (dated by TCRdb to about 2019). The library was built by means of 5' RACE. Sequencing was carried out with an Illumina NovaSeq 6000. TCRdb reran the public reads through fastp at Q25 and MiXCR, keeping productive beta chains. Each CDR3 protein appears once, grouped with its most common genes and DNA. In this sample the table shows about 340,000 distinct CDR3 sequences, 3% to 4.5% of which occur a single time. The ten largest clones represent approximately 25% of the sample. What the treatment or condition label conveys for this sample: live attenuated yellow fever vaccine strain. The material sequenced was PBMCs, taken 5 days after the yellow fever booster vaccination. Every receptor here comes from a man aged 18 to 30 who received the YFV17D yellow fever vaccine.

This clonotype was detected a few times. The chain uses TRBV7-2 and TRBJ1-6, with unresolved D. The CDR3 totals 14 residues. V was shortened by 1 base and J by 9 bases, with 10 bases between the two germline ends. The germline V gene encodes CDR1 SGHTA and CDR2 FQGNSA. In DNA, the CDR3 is TGTGCCAGCAGCTTAGATAGCGGAGGTTCACCCCTCCACTTT. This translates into CASSLDSGGSPLHF.

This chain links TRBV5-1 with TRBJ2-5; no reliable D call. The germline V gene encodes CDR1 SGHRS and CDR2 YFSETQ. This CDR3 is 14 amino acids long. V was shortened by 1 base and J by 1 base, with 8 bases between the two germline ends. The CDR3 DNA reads TGCGCCAGCAGCTTGCTTCCCGGCCAAGAGACCCAGTACTTC. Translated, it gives CASSLLPGQETQYF.

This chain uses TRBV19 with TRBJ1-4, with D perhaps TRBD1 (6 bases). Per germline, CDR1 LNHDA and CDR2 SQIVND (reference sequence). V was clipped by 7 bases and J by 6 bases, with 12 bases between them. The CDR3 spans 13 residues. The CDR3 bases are TGTGCCAGTATTCCAGGGGAGGATGAAAAACTGTTTTTT. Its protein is CASIPGEDEKLFF.

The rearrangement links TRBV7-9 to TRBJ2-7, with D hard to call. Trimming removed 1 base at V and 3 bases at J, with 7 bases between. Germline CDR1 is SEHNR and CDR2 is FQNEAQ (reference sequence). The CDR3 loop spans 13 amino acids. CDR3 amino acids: CASSLVTDYEQYV. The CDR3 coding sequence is TGTGCCAGCAGCTTAGTGACGGACTACGAGCAGTACGTC.

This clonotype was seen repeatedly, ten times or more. For the CDR3, the DNA is TGTGCCACCTCCCTTAGAGTCACCGGGGAGCTGTTTTTT. Its protein is CATSLRVTGELFF. This chain uses TRBV5-5 with TRBJ2-2; D gene ambiguous. Deletions cut 9 bases from V and 4 bases from J, with 13 bases between. This CDR3 spans 13 amino acids. Germline V gene lookup returns CDR1 SGHKS and CDR2 YYEKEE (reference sequence).

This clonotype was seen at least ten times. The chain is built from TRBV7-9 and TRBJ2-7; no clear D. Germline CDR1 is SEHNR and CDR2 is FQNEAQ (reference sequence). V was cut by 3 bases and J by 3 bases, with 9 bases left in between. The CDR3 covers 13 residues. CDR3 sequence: CASSLSEYYEQYV. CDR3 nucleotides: TGTGCCAGCAGCTTGAGCGAATACTACGAGCAGTACGTC.

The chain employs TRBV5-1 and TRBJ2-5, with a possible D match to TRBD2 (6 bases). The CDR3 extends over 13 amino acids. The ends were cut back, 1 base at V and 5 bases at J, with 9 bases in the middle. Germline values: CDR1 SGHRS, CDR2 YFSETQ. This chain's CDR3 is CASSLLGRETQYF. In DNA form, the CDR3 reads TGCGCCAGCAGCTTGCTGGGGAGGGAGACCCAGTACTTC.

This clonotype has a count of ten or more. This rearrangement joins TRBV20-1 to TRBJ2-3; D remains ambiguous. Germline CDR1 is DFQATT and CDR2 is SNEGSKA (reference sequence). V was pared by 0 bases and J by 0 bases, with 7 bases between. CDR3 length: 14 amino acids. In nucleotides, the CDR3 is TGCAGTGCTAGAGATTCCACTAGCACAGATACGCAGTATTTT. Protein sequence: CSARDSTSTDTQYF.

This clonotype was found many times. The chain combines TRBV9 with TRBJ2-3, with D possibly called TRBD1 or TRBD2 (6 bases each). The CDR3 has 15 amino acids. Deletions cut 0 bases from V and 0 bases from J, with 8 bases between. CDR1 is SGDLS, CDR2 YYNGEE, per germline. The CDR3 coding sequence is TGTGCCAGCAGCGTAGTGGGGGGCAGCACAGATACGCAGTATTTT. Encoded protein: CASSVVGGSTDTQYF.

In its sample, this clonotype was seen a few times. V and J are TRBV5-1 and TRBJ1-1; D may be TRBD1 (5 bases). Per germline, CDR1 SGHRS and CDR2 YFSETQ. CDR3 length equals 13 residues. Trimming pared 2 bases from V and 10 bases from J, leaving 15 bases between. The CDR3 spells CASSFRLAGGAFF. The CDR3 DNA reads TGCGCCAGCAGCTTTAGGCTGGCGGGGGGAGCTTTCTTT.

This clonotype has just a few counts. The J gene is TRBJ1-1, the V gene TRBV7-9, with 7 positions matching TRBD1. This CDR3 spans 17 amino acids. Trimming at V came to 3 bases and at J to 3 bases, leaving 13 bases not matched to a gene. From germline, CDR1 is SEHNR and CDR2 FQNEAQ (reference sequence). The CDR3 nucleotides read TGTGCCAGCAGCTTTCGGGACAGCTATTGGGCGGACACTGAAGCTTTCTTT. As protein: CASSFRDSYWADTEAFF.

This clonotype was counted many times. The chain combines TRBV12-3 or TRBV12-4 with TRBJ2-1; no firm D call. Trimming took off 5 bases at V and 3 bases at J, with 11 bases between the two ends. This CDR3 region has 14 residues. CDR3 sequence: CASSLTRNYNEQFF. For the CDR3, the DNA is TGTGCCAGCAGTCTGACCAGAAACTACAATGAGCAGTTCTTC.

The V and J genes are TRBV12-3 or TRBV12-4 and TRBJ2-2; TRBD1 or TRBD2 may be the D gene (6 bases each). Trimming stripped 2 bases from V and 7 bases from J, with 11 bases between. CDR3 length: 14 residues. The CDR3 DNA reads TGTGCCAGCAGTTTAACCAGGGGAGGCGGGGAGCTGTTTTTT. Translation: CASSLTRGGGELFF.

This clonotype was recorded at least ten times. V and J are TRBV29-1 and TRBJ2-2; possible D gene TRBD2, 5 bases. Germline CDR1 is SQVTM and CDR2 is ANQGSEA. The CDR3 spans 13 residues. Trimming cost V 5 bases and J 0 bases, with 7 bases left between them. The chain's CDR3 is CSVRRANTGELFF. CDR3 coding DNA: TGCAGCGTTAGGCGGGCGAACACCGGGGAGCTGTTTTTT.

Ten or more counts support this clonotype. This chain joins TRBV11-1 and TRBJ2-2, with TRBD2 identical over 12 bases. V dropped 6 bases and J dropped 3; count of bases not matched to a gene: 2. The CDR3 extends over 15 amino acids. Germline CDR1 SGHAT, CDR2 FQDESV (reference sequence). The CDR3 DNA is TGTGCCAGCAGACGACTAGCGGGGGACACCGGGGAGCTGTTTTTT. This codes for CASRRLAGDTGELFF.